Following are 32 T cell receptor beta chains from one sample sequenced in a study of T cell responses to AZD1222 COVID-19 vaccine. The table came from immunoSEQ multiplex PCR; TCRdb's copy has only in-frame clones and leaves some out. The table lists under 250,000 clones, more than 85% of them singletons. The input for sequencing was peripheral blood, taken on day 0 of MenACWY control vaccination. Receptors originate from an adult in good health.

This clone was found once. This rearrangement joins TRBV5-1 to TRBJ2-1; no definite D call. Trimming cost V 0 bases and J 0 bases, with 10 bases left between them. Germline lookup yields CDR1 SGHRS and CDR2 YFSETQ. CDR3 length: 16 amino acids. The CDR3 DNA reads TGCGCCAGCAGCTTGGAGGGCTTAAGCTCCTACAATGAGCAGTTCTTC. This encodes CASSLEGLSSYNEQFF. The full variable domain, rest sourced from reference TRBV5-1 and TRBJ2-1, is KAGVTQTPRYLIKTRGQQVTLSCSPISGHRSVSWYQQTPGQGLQFLFEYFSETQRNKGNFPGRFSGRQFSNSRSEMNVSTLELGDSALYLCASSLEGLSSYNEQFFGPGTRLTVL.

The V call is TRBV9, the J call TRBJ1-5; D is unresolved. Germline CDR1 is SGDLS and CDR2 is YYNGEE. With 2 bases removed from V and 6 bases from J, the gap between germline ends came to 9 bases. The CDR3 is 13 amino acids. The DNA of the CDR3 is TGTGCCAGCAGCGTGGCAGAACGTCAGCCCCAGCATTTT. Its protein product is CASSVAERQPQHF.

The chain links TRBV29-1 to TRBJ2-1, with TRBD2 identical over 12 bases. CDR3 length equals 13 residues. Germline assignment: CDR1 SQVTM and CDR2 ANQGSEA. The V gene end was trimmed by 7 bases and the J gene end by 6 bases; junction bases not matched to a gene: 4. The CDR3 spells CSALAGGRNEQFF. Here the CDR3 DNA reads TGCAGCGCCCTAGCGGGGGGGCGCAATGAGCAGTTCTTC.

CDR3 in amino acids: CASSQVYTAGNTIYF. For the CDR3, the DNA is TGTGCCAGCAGCCAAGTGTACACGGCTGGAAACACCATATATTTT. The chain couples TRBV3-1 (or the pseudogene TRBV3-2) to TRBJ1-3; D unresolved. CDR1 and CDR2 (germline): LGHDT, YNNKEL (reference sequence). The V end lost 1 base, the J end lost 2 bases, and 9 bases lay between the germline ends. This CDR3 is built from 15 residues.

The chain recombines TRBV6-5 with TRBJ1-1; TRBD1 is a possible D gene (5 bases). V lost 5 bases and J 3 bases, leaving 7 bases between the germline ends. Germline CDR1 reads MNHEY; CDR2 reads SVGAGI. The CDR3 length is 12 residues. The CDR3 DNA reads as TGTGCCAGCAGTCCGGGGGACACTGAAGCTTTCTTT. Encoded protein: CASSPGDTEAFF.

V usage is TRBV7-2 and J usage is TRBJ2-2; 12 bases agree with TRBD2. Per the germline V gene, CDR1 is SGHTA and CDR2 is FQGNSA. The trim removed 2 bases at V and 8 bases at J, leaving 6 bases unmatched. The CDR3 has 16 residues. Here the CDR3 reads CASSLSGGTSGGELFF. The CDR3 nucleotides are TGTGCCAGCAGCTTAAGTGGCGGGACTAGCGGGGGGGAGCTGTTTTTT.

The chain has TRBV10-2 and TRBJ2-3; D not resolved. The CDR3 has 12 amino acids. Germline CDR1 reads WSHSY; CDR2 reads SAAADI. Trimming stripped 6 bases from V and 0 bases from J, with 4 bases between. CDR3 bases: TGCGCCAGCAGGGCTAGCACAGATACGCAGTATTTT. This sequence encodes CASRASTDTQYF.

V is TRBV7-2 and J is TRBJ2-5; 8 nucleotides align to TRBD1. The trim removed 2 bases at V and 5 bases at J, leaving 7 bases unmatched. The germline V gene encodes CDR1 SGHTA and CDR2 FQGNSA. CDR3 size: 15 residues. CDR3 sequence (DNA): TGTGCCAGCAGCTTACAAGGACAGGGTAGGGAGACCCAGTACTTC. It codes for CASSLQGQGRETQYF.

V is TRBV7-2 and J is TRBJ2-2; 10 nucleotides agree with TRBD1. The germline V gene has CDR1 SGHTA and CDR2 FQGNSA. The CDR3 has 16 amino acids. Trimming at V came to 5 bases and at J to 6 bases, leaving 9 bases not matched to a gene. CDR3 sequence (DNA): TGTGCCAGCAGCCCCGACAGGGGGCGATTATCCGGGGAGCTGTTTTTT. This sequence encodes CASSPDRGRLSGELFF.

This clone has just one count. The CDR3, as DNA: TGTGCCAGCGGAGGCCGGGCCTCAGTTAGGGGGGACTCCTACAATGAGCAGTTCTTC. It codes for CASGGRASVRGDSYNEQFF. This chain connects TRBV27 to TRBJ2-1; D assignment may be TRBD1 or TRBD2 (6 bases each). Per germline, CDR1 MNHEY and CDR2 SMNVEV (reference sequence). The ends were cut back, 8 bases at V and 0 bases at J, with 26 bases in the middle. CDR3 length equals 19 residues.

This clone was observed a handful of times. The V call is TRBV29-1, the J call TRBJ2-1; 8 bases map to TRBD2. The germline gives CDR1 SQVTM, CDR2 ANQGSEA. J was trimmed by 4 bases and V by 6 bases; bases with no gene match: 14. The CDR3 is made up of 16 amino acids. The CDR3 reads CSVQTVLAGGYNEQFF. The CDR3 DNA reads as TGCAGCGTCCAGACTGTGCTGGCGGGGGGTTACAATGAGCAGTTCTTC.

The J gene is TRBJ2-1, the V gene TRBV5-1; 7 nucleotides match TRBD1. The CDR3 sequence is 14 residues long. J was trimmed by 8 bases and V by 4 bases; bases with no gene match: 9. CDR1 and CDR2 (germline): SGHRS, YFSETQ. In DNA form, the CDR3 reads TGCGCCAGCAGCACTGACAGGGCCAGGTATGAGCAGTTCTTC. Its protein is CASSTDRARYEQFF.

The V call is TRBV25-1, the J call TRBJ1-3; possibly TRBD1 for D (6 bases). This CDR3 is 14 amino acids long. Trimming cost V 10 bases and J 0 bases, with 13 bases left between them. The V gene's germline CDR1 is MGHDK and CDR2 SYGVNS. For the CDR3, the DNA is TGTGCCACCTCGAAACAGGGCTCTGGAAACACCATATATTTT. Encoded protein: CATSKQGSGNTIYF. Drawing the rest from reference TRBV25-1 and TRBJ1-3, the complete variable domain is EADIYQTPRYLVIGTGKKITLECSQTMGHDKMYWYQQDPGMELHLIHYSYGVNSTEKGDLSSESTVSRIRTEHFPLTLESARPSHTSQYLCATSKQGSGNTIYFGEGSWLTVV.

The CDR3 DNA is TGCGCCAGTTCCAGGGAGGGCACTGAAGCTTTCTTT. This encodes CASSREGTEAFF. This chain links TRBV5-1 with TRBJ1-1; TRBD1 might be the D (5 bases). V was clipped by 8 bases and J by 4 bases, with 12 bases between them. The germline CDR1 and CDR2 sequences are SGHRS and YFSETQ. This CDR3 contains 12 residues.

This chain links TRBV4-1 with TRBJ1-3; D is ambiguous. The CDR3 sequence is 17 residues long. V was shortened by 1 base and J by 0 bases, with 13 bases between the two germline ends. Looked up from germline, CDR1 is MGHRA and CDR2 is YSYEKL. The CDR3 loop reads CASSQVSRFSSGNTIYF. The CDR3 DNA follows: TGCGCCAGCAGCCAAGTGTCCCGATTCTCCTCTGGAAACACCATATATTTT.

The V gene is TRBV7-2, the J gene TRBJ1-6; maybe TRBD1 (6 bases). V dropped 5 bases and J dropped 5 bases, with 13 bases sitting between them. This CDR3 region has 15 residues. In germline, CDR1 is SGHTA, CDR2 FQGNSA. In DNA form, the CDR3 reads TGTGCCAGCAGCCACGCCGGGACACATAATTCACCCCTCCACTTT. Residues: CASSHAGTHNSPLHF.

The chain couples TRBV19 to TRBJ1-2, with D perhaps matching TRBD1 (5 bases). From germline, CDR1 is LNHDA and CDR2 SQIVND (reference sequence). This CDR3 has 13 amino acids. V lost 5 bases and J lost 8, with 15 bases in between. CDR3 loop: CASSPGTFGGYTF. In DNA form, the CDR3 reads TGTGCCAGTAGTCCAGGGACTTTCGGCGGCTACACCTTC.

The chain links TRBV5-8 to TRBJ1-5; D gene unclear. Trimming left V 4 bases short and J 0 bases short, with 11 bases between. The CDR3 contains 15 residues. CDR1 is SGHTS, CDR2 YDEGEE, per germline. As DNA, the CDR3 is TGTGCCAGCAGCCGATACCGATCTAGCAATCAGCCCCAGCATTTT. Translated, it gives CASSRYRSSNQPQHF.

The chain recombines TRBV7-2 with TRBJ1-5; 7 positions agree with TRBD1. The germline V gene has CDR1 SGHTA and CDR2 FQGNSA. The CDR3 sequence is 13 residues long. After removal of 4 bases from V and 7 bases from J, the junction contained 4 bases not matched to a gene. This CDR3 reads CASSSDREQPQHF. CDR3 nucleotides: TGTGCCAGCAGCTCCGACAGGGAACAGCCCCAGCATTTT. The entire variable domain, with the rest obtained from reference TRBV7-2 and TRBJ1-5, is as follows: GAGVSQSPSNKVTEKGKDVELRCDPISGHTALYWYRQSLGQGLEFLIYFQGNSAPDKSGLPSDRFSAERTGGSVSTLTIQRTQQEDSAVYLCASSSDREQPQHFGDGTRLSIL.

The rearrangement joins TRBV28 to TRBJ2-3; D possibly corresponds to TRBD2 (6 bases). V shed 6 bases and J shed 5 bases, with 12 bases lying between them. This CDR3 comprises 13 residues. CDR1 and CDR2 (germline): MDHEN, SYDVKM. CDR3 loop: CASREGLVDTQYF. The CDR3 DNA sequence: TGTGCCAGCAGGGAGGGACTGGTAGATACGCAGTATTTT.

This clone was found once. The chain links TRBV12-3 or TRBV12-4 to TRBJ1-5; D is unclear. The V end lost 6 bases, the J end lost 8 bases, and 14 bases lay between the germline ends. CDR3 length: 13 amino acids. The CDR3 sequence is CASRPGRGEPQHF. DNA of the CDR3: TGTGCCAGCAGACCGGGCCGAGGTGAGCCCCAGCATTTT.

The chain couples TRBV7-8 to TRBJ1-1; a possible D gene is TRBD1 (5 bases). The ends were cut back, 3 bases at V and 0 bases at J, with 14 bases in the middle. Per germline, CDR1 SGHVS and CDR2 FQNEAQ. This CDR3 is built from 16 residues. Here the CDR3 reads CASSLEQVTMNTEAFF. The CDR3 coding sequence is TGTGCCAGCAGCTTGGAACAGGTTACAATGAACACTGAAGCTTTCTTT.

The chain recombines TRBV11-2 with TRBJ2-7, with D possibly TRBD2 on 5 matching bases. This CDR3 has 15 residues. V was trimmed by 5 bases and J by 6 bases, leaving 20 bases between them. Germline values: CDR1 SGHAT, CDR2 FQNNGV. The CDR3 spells CASSALTGFRGEQYF. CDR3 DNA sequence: TGTGCCAGCAGCGCCCTGACTGGTTTTCGGGGCGAGCAGTACTTC.

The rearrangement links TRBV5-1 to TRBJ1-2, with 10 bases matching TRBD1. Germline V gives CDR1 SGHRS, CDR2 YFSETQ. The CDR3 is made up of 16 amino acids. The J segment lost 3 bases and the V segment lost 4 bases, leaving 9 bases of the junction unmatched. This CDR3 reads CASSLSRQGAYYGYTF. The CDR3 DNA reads TGCGCCAGCAGCCTATCCCGACAGGGGGCATACTATGGCTACACCTTC.

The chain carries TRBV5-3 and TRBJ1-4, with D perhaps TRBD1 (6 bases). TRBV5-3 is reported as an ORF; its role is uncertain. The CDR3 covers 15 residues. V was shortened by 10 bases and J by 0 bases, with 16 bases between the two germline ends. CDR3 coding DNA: TGTGCCTGGGGGGGACACAGGACAACTAATGAAAAACTGTTTTTT. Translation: CAWGGHRTTNEKLFF.

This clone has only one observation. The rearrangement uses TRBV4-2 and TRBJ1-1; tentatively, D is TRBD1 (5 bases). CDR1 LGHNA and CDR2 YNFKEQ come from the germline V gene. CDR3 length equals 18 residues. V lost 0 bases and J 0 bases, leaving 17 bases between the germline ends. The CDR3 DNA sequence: TGTGCCAGCAGCCAAGATGGCGGGCAGGGTTTTATGAACACTGAAGCTTTCTTT. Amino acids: CASSQDGGQGFMNTEAFF.

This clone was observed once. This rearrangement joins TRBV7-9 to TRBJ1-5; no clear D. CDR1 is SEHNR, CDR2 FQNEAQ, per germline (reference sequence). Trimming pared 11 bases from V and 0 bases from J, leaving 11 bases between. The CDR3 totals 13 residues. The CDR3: CADHGYSNQPQHF. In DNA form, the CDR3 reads TGTGCCGACCACGGTTATAGCAATCAGCCCCAGCATTTT.

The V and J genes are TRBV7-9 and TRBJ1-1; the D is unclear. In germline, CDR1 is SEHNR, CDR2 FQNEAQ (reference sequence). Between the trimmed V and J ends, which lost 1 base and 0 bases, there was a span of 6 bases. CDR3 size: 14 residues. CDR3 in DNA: TGTGCCAGCAGCTTAGAGACACTGAACACTGAAGCTTTCTTT. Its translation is CASSLETLNTEAFF.

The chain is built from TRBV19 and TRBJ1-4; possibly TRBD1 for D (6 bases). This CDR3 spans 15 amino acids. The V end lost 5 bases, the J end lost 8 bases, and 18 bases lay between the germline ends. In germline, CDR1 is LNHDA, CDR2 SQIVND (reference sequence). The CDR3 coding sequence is TGTGCCAGTAGTGTCTCGACGGACAGTAGAGAAAAACTGTTTTTT. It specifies CASSVSTDSREKLFF.

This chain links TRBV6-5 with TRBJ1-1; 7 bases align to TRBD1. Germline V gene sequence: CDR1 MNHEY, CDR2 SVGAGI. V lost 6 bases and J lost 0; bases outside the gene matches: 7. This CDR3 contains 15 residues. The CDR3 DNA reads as TGTGCCAGCAGACCACCCCAGGGGGTGAACACTGAAGCTTTCTTT. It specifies CASRPPQGVNTEAFF.

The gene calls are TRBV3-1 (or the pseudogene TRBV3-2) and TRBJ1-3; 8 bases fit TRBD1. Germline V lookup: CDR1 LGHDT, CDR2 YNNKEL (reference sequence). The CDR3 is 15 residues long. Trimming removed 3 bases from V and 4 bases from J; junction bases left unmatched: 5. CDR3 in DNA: TGTGCCAGCAGCCAGCGGGGGACAGGCGGAAACACCATATATTTT. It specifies CASSQRGTGGNTIYF.

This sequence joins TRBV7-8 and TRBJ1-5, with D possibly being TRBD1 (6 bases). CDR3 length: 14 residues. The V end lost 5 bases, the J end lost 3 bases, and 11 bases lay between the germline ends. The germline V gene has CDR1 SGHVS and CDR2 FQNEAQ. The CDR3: CASSPTGSNQPQHF. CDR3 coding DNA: TGTGCCAGCAGCCCGACAGGATCCAATCAGCCCCAGCATTTT.